There are a few counts of the clone carrying this T cell receptor (beta chain). The antigen remains undetermined. PCR was performed a second time for about 7 to 11 cycles using a sample-barcoded 5' primer and a J-beta primer mix. Each cDNA molecule was tagged by a template-switch adaptor with 12 random nucleotides. From the 5' RACE reads, TCRdb called clonotypes with MiXCR, one entry per CDR3 protein. Here the sample spans about 730,000 distinct CDR3 sequences, about 40% being singletons. The data belong to a study of blood T cells in healthy people across ages. Study findings and constraints: Both higher diversity and more naive CD4+ cells marked long-lived donors when set against aged donors. What prevented conclusive comparison of naive and antigen-experienced cells was that PBMCs were unsorted.

This clonotype originated in a woman in her sixties in good health. Source material: blood.

Here the CDR3 DNA reads TGTGCCATCAAACTAGCGGGGGGTTACGAGCAGTACTTC. Amino acids: CAIKLAGGYEQYF. V is TRBV10-3 and J is TRBJ2-7, with 12 bases fitting TRBD2. V dropped 7 bases and J dropped 4; count of bases not matched to a gene: 2. Looked up from germline, CDR1 is ENHRY and CDR2 is SYGVKD. The CDR3 loop spans 13 amino acids.